What follows is one T cell receptor beta chain and its context. The antigen is unknown. This sample was taken from a study of cytomegalovirus exposure and HLA in healthy donors. Overall study results and limits: What TCR beta sequences reportedly achieved was accurate prediction of HLA-A and HLA-B alleles in most subjects. Segments of the TCR beta V type were, in most cases, productive about 87% or about 30% of the time in an earlier analysis. A likely sequencing artifact accounted for one observed cluster of highly shared sequence variants.

The PCR used 60 Vbeta and 13 Jbeta primers. Libraries were prepared by immunoSEQ multiplex PCR; TCRdb keeps only in-frame clonotypes and omits some of them. The sample records under 150,000 clones, about 85% being singletons. Trimming stripped 7 bases from V and 5 bases from J, with 16 bases between. The CDR3 is 14 amino acids. Germline V lookup: CDR1 LNHNV, CDR2 YYDKDF (reference sequence). The receptor's source is a boy younger than 18 in good health and CMV-seronegative. V gene TRBV15 combines with J gene TRBJ2-3; D uncertain. Source material: PBMCs. In nucleotides, the CDR3 is TGTGCCACCACCAACTTTGAGGCTGAAGATACGCAGTATTTT. It codes for CATTNFEAEDTQYF. The variable domain in full, completed from reference TRBV15 and TRBJ2-3, reads DAMVIQNPRYQVTQFGKPVTLSCSQTLNHNVMYWYQQKSSQAPKLLFHYYDKDFNNEADTPDNFQSRRPNTSFCFLDIRSPGLGDTAMYLCATTNFEAEDTQYFGPGTRLTVL.